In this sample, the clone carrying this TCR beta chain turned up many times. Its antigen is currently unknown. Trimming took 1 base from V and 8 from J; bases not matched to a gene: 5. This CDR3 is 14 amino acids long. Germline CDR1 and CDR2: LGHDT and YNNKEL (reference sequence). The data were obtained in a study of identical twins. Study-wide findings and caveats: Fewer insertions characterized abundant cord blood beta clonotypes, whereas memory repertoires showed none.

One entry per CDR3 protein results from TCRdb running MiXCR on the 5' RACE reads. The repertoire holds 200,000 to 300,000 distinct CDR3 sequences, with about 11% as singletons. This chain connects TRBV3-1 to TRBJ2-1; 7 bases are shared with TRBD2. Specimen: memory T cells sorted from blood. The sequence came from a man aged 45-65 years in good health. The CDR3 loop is CASSQGEGWYEQFF. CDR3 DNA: TGTGCCAGCAGCCAAGGGGAGGGCTGGTATGAGCAGTTCTTC.